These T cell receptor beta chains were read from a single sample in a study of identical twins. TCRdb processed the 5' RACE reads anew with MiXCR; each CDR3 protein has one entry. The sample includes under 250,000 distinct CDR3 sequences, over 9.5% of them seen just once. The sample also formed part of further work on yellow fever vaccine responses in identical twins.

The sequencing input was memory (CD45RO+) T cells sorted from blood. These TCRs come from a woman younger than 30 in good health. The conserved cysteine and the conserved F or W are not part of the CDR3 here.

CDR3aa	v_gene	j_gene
ASSLLAGDGNEQF	TRBV7-2	TRBJ2-1
AISESRLGGSETQY	TRBV10-3	TRBJ2-5
ASSLAGREGGYT	TRBV4-3	TRBJ1-2
ATSNGLTDTQY	TRBV24-1	TRBJ2-3
ATSRAGSNSPLH	TRBV15	TRBJ1-6
ASRLGWNTGELF	TRBV12-3/TRBV12-4	TRBJ2-2
ATSDARGGGYEQY	TRBV24-1	TRBJ2-7
ASSSRAPDTQY	TRBV5-1	TRBJ2-3
SAFSDVLAGGPQETQY	TRBV20-1	TRBJ2-5
ASKLNRVATGELF	TRBV2	TRBJ2-2